In this sample, the clone carrying this TCR beta chain turned up a few times. Its antigen remains unidentified. The germline CDR1 and CDR2 sequences are LGHNA and YNFKEQ. This CDR3 has 17 residues. V was pared by 4 bases and J by 5 bases, with 13 bases of the junction left unmatched. CD45RO/CCR7/CD25/CD127/CD95/CD27 separated CD4+ naive, central memory, regulatory and stem cell-like memory cells by sorting. Since all of the isolated RNA was reverse transcribed, expressed TCRB transcripts were what got sequenced. TCRdb keeps only in-frame clones here, not all; method: immunoSEQ multiplex PCR. The sample records nearly 700,000 clones, under 15% being singletons. The data belong to a study of beta chain features in type 1 diabetes. Study observations and caveats: Researchers report that Type 1 diabetes patients had moderately but significantly shorter TCRB CDR3s across all four CD4+ subsets. The similarity of naive, central memory and Treg TCRB repertoires appeared greater among patients than among healthy donors. Whatever favoring of shorter templates PCR might show would apply equally to patients and controls.

The receptor's source is a young man with type 1 diabetes. The rearrangement uses TRBV4-2 and TRBJ2-3; 9 positions agree with TRBD2. Sequencing used naive CD4+ T cells from blood. The CDR3 DNA follows: TGTGCCAGCAGCCTTAGGGGTGCAGCGGGGGGAAGAGATACGCAGTATTTT. Its protein product is CASSLRGAAGGRDTQYF.